This T cell receptor (beta chain) appears in the sequencing data of a study of T cell repertoires in cytomegalovirus infection (dated by TCRdb to about 2019). A note on the overall study: Donor HLA type was relevant to the analysis, as public TCR beta signatures indicated carriage of CMV infection together with the matching HLA type.

The CDR3 measures 15 amino acids from cysteine to phenylalanine. The entry retains the CDR3 DNA only, 45 bases that are in frame from base 1. Trimming at the junction amounts to 6 bases on V and 0 bases on J, and the germline ends lie 12 bases apart. CDR1 and CDR2 are drawn from the germline V gene: SNHLY, FYNNEI. This clonotype turned up a few times. Its antigen is currently not known. Qualities for individual bases were not recorded, and no much larger clone is one base off. Sequencing relied on an Illumina HiSeq 1500. Clones were called with MiXCR by TCRdb after fastp trimmed the public reads at Q25, and only in-frame beta chains were retained. Each CDR3 protein appears once, grouped with its most common genes and DNA. The sample has 150,000 to 200,000 distinct CDR3 sequences on record, 28% of them singletons. 30% to 35% of the sample goes to the ten largest clones. Study-wide findings and limitations: The ex vivo response was dominated by HLA-C-restricted CMV-specific TCR beta clonotypes, which also provided the single most frequent clonotype in two of eight donors. In both this cohort and an independent 352-donor cohort, the cumulative frequency of public TCR beta family members distinguished carriers of CMV infection plus the relevant HLA type.

Recombination linked TRBV2 to TRBJ2-1, with the D gene possibly TRBD1 or TRBD2, each one fitting 5 bases. The source is a human donor in good health (CMV status not recorded). Some clones in this sample may be carry-over from other donors' samples. The sample taken for sequencing was PBMCs. CDR3 sequence: CASSRQTISYNEQFF. The sequence in DNA is TGTGCCAGCAGCCGACAGACTATCTCCTACAATGAGCAGTTCTTC.